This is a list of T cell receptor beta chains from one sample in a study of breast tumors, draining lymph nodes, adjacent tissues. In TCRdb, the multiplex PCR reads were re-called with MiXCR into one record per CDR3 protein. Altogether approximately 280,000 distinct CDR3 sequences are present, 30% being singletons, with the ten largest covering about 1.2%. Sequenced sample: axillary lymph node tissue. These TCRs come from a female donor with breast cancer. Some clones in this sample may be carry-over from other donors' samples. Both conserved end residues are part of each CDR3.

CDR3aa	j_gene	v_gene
CASSVAEASYNEQFF	TRBJ2-1	TRBV5-1
CAISLSIQETQYF	TRBJ2-5	TRBV10-3
CASGFMVWSPQHF	TRBJ1-5	TRBV27
CASSLGQLNQPQHF	TRBJ1-5	TRBV7-2
CATSDPSGIGLSTDTQHF	-	TRBV24-1
CASSQNRVFSGANVLTF	TRBJ2-6	TRBV4-2
CASSHRVRSNQPQHF	TRBJ1-5	TRBV5-6
CASSLTLAGIYNEQFF	TRBJ2-1	TRBV12-3/TRBV12-4
CASSRGYRNTEAFF	TRBJ1-1	TRBV7-3
CASRQGAWDQPQHF	TRBJ1-5	TRBV2
CSARKGDPYEQYF	TRBJ2-7	TRBV20-1
CATSDAGQRETQYF	TRBJ2-5	TRBV24-1
CASSQDLLAGGTYNEQFF	TRBJ2-1	TRBV4-2
CASSQESGAGGNTIYF	TRBJ1-3	TRBV4-2
CASSLAITGELFF	TRBJ2-2	TRBV5-5
CASSHDGDSSRNYGYTF	TRBJ1-2	TRBV5-1